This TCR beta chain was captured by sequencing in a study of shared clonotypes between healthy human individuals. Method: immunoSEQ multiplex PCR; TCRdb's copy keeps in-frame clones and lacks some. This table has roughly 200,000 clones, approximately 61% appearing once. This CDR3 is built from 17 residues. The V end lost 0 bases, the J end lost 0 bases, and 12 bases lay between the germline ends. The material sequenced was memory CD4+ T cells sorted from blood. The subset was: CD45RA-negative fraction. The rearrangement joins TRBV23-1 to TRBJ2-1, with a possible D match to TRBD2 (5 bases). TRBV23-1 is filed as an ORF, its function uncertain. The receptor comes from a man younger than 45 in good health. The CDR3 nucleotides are TGCGCCAGCAGTCAATCGCGGCAGCGGAGCTCCTACAATGAGCAGTTCTTC. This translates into CASSQSRQRSSYNEQFF.